The 19 T cell receptor beta chains below all came from one sample that was sequenced in a study of cytomegalovirus exposure and HLA in healthy donors (dated by TCRdb to about 2017). The library was obtained by the immunoSEQ multiplex PCR assay. For the multiplex PCR, a mixture combining 60 forward primers for TCR Vbeta segments and 13 reverse primers for TCR Jbeta segments was used. TCRdb stores this immuneACCESS table with in-frame sequences only. Part of the clones is absent; in the studies checked, under half of the shortfall reflects unresolved V genes, and no reason is known for the rest. Here the sample has approximately 140,000 clones; around 84% occur a single time. The ten largest clones represent less than 3.5% of the sample. Material for sequencing was PBMCs. All receptors derive from a middle-aged man in good health and CMV-seronegative.

This chain uses TRBV7-9 with TRBJ2-1; 13 positions agree with TRBD2. This CDR3 is built from 18 residues. Unmatched junction bases numbered 13, after V lost 6 bases and J lost 5 bases. CDR1 is SEHNR and CDR2 is FQNEAQ in the germline V gene (reference sequence). CDR3 coding DNA: TGTGCCAGCAGTCGTATACTAGCGGGGGGGCCGCTCCACAATGAGCAGTTCTTC. Protein: CASSRILAGGPLHNEQFF.

Only a few counts were recorded for this clone. As DNA, the CDR3 is TGTGCCAGCAGCGTAGGCTTAGCGGGGGGGCAGGTTGAGCAGTTCTTC. Translated: CASSVGLAGGQVEQFF. This chain uses TRBV9 with TRBJ2-1; TRBD2 matches 11 bases. The germline CDR1 and CDR2 sequences are SGDLS and YYNGEE. CDR3 size: 16 residues. With 0 bases clipped from V and 9 bases from J, the junction kept 8 bases outside the gene matches. Using reference TRBV9 and TRBJ2-1 for the parts outside the CDR3, the full variable domain is DSGVTQTPKHLITATGQRVTLRCSPRSGDLSVYWYQQSLDQGLQFLIQYYNGEERAKGNILERFSAQQFPDLHSELNLSSLELGDSALYFCASSVGLAGGQVEQFFGPGTRLTVL.

The chain is built from TRBV7-2 and TRBJ1-4, with D hard to call. Deletions cut 0 bases from V and 8 bases from J, with 7 bases between. Germline V lookup: CDR1 SGHTA, CDR2 FQGNSA. The CDR3 is 13 amino acids. CDR3 in DNA: TGTGCCAGCAGCTTAGCCAGGAGGGAAAAACTGTTTTTT. Translated: CASSLARREKLFF.

This clone was found once. V usage is TRBV19 and J usage is TRBJ1-5; a weak D match, TRBD1 (6 bases). The germline CDR1 and CDR2 sequences are LNHDA and SQIVND (reference sequence). Trimming pared 7 bases from V and 2 bases from J, leaving 9 bases between. The CDR3 is made up of 13 amino acids. Here the CDR3 reads CASKDSRNQPQHF. CDR3 in DNA: TGTGCCAGTAAGGACAGTCGCAATCAGCCCCAGCATTTT.

CDR3 loop: CASSLGDRQGSYEQYF. The CDR3 nucleotides are TGTGCCAGCAGCTTAGGAGACAGACAGGGATCCTACGAGCAGTACTTC. The genes are TRBV7-6 and TRBJ2-7; TRBD1 agrees at 7 bases. V gave up 1 base and J gave up 1 base; unmatched junction bases: 7. The CDR3 spans 16 residues. Germline V gives CDR1 SGHVS, CDR2 FNYEAQ.

The CDR3 here is CASSPPSGRTEAFF. The CDR3 DNA reads TGTGCCAGCTCACCACCGTCGGGTAGGACTGAAGCTTTCTTT. The V and J genes are TRBV18 and TRBJ1-1; D is unresolved. Germline V CDR1 and CDR2: KGHSH, LQKENI. V was pared by 0 bases and J by 5 bases, with 10 bases between. The CDR3 extends over 14 amino acids.

The chain links TRBV19 to TRBJ2-7, with D unclear. This CDR3 contains 15 residues. Germline V gene lookup returns CDR1 LNHDA and CDR2 SQIVND (reference sequence). Trimming removed 5 bases at V and 0 bases at J, with 14 bases between. Here the CDR3 DNA reads TGTGCCAGTAGTGAAGCGCAGAGCCTCTCCTACGAGCAGTACTTC. Encoded protein: CASSEAQSLSYEQYF. Drawing the rest from reference TRBV19 and TRBJ2-7, the complete variable domain is DGGITQSPKYLFRKEGQNVTLSCEQNLNHDAMYWYRQDPGQGLRLIYYSQIVNDFQKGDIAEGYSVSREKKESFPLTVTSAQKNPTAFYLCASSEAQSLSYEQYFGPGTRLTVT.

This sequence joins TRBV13 and TRBJ2-7, with unresolved D. This CDR3 is built from 12 residues. The V end lost 5 bases, the J end lost 4 bases, and 9 bases lay between the germline ends. Germline CDR1 is PRHDT and CDR2 is FYEKMQ (reference sequence). Written as DNA, the CDR3 is TGTGCCAGCAGCCCCCTAGGTTACGAGCAGTACTTC. Residues: CASSPLGYEQYF.

The V gene is TRBV4-1, the J gene TRBJ2-1; D is ambiguous. The germline gives CDR1 MGHRA, CDR2 YSYEKL. This CDR3 spans 13 amino acids. V was clipped by 8 bases and J by 4 bases, with 12 bases between them. The DNA of the CDR3 is TGCGCCAGCTCCACACCTCCTTACAATGAGCAGTTCTTC. It encodes CASSTPPYNEQFF.

A remark on this clone: Mismatch with germline at one junction end may stem from a read error. This chain connects TRBV9 to TRBJ2-5; 11 bases are shared with TRBD1. Germline assignment: CDR1 SGDLS and CDR2 YYNGEE. The CDR3 has 16 residues. In DNA form, the CDR3 reads TGTGCCAGCAGCATCTCCTGGACAGGGGGCGGAGAGGCCCAGTACTTC. Encoded protein: CASSISWTGGGEAQYF.

The chain employs TRBV5-1 and TRBJ1-2, with 9 positions matching TRBD1. The CDR3 contains 17 residues. The V gene end was trimmed by 3 bases and the J gene end by 7 bases; junction bases not matched to a gene: 16. Germline V CDR1 and CDR2: SGHRS, YFSETQ. The CDR3 sequence: CASSYQPGTGTTSGYTF. The CDR3 DNA is TGCGCCAGCAGCTACCAACCCGGGACAGGGACGACGAGTGGCTACACCTTC.

The chain joins TRBV5-4 to TRBJ2-7, with 10 positions matching TRBD2. CDR3 length: 15 residues. Trimming cost V 3 bases and J 5 bases; bases outside gene matches: 8. From germline, CDR1 is SGHNT and CDR2 YYREEE (reference sequence). The CDR3 region has the DNA TGTGCCAGCAGCTCCCAGCGGGGGGGCGGGGACGAGCAGTACTTC. This translates into CASSSQRGGGDEQYF.

The chain carries TRBV5-1 and TRBJ1-2, with 8 bases lining up with TRBD1. Germline V gives CDR1 SGHRS, CDR2 YFSETQ. With 4 bases clipped from V and 6 bases from J, the junction kept 14 bases outside the gene matches. This CDR3 is 16 amino acids long. Here the CDR3 reads CASSRIGQGSSDGYTF. DNA for the CDR3: TGCGCCAGCAGCCGTATTGGACAGGGCAGTAGTGATGGCTACACCTTC. Full variable domain (rest looked up from reference TRBV5-1 and TRBJ1-2): KAGVTQTPRYLIKTRGQQVTLSCSPISGHRSVSWYQQTPGQGLQFLFEYFSETQRNKGNFPGRFSGRQFSNSRSEMNVSTLELGDSALYLCASSRIGQGSSDGYTFGSGTRLTVV.

The V and J genes are TRBV5-1 and TRBJ1-1; 9 bases match TRBD1. V lost 0 bases and J lost 2; bases outside the gene matches: 2. The CDR3 sequence is 15 residues long. Germline CDR1 and CDR2: SGHRS and YFSETQ. CDR3 bases: TGCGCCAGCAGCTTGGGGGGACAGGGCAACACTGAAGCTTTCTTT. It translates to CASSLGGQGNTEAFF.

The V gene is TRBV7-6, the J gene TRBJ2-5; 11 nucleotides line up with TRBD2. The CDR3 is 15 amino acids. CDR1 is SGHVS, CDR2 FNYEAQ, per germline. V trimming: 9 bases; J trimming: 7 bases; junction bases outside the gene matches: 13. CDR3 coding DNA: TGTGCCAGTACCAATATAGCGGGGGGGCCGGGGACCCAGTACTTC. Amino acid sequence: CASTNIAGGPGTQYF.

The V gene is TRBV4-3, the J gene TRBJ2-3, with D perhaps matching TRBD2 (6 bases). The germline gives CDR1 LGHNA, CDR2 YSLEER. The germline V and J ends were trimmed by 3 bases and 2 bases, with 15 bases remaining between them. The CDR3 has 16 amino acids. DNA for the CDR3: TGCGCCAGCAGCCAGGGCGGGACCCCGTTCACAGATACGCAGTATTTT. Translation gives CASSQGGTPFTDTQYF.

This clone turned up a few times. This chain connects TRBV5-1 to TRBJ1-1, with TRBD1 matching over 7 bases. In germline, CDR1 is SGHRS, CDR2 YFSETQ. CDR3 length: 15 amino acids. V shed 3 bases, J shed 0 bases, and the junction held 5 bases outside the gene matches. The CDR3: CASSWGQSLNTEAFF. The CDR3 DNA reads as TGCGCCAGCAGCTGGGGACAGAGTCTGAACACTGAAGCTTTCTTT.

The gene calls are TRBV19 and TRBJ1-2; tentative D call: TRBD1 (6 bases). Trimming shortened V by 2 bases and J by 4 bases, and 14 bases separated the two germline ends. This CDR3 region has 15 residues. Germline V gene lookup returns CDR1 LNHDA and CDR2 SQIVND (reference sequence). DNA for the CDR3: TGTGCCAGTAGTATATGGGTCCGGGGGGCCTATGGCTACACCTTC. This translates into CASSIWVRGAYGYTF.

The rearrangement uses TRBV6-5 and TRBJ2-7; D perhaps matches TRBD2 (6 bases). V was trimmed by 5 bases and J by 5 bases, leaving 10 bases between them. The CDR3 is made up of 12 amino acids. Germline V lookup: CDR1 MNHEY, CDR2 SVGAGI. Here the CDR3 reads CASSPPSDEQYF. DNA for the CDR3: TGTGCCAGCAGTCCTCCTAGCGACGAGCAGTACTTC.